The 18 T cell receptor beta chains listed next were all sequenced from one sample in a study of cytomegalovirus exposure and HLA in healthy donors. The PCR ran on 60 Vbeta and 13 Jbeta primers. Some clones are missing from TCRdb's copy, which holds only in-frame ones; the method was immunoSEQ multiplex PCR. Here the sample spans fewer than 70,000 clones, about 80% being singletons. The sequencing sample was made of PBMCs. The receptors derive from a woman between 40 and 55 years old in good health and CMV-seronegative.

CDR3 residues: CASSFRGKQYF. Here the CDR3 DNA reads TGTGCCAGCAGTTTTAGGGGAAAGCAGTACTTC. This sequence joins TRBV28 and TRBJ2-7, with TRBD1 as a possible D gene (5 bases). Between the trimmed V and J ends, which lost 3 bases and 8 bases, there was a span of 8 bases. CDR3 length: 11 amino acids. The germline V gene has CDR1 MDHEN and CDR2 SYDVKM.

In nucleotides, the CDR3 is TGTGCCAGCAGCCAAGATAGGGGCTACGATCCCCTTGTTCTTTACAATGAGCAGTTCTTC. It translates to CASSQDRGYDPLVLYNEQFF. The chain combines TRBV14 with TRBJ2-1; D is possibly TRBD1 (5 bases). V lost 0 bases and J lost 4, with 25 bases in between. The CDR3 runs 20 residues. Germline V gives CDR1 SGHDN, CDR2 FVKESK.

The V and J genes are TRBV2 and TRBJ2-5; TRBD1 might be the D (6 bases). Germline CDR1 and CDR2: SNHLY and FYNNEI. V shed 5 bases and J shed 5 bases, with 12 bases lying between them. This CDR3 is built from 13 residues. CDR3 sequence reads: CASSLTGYETQYF. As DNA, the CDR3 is TGTGCCAGCAGTTTAACAGGGTACGAGACCCAGTACTTC.

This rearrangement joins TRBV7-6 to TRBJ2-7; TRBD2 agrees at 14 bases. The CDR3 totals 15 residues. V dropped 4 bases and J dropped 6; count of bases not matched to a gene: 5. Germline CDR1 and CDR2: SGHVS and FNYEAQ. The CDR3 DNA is TGTGCCAGCAGCTCTGGGACTAGCGGGAGAAGCGAGCAGTACTTC. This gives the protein CASSSGTSGRSEQYF.

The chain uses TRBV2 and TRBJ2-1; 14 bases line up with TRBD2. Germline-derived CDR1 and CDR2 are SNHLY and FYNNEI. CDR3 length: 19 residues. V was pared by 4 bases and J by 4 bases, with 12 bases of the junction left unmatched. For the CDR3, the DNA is TGTGCCAGCAGTGGCCTCCTCGCGACTAGCGGGAGGGGATACAATGAGCAGTTCTTC. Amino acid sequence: CASSGLLATSGRGYNEQFF.

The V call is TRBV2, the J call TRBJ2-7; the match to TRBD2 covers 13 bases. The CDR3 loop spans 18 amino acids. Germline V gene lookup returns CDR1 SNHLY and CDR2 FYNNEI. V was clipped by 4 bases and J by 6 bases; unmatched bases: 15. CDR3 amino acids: CASSGTSGSRTPLSEQYF. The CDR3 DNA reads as TGTGCCAGCAGTGGGACTAGCGGGAGTCGCACCCCATTATCCGAGCAGTACTTC.

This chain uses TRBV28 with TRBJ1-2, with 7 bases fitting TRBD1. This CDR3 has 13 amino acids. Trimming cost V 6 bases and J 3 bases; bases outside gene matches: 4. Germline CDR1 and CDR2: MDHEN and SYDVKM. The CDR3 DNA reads TGTGCCAGCAGACAGGGGAAGGACTATGGCTACACCTTC. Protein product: CASRQGKDYGYTF.

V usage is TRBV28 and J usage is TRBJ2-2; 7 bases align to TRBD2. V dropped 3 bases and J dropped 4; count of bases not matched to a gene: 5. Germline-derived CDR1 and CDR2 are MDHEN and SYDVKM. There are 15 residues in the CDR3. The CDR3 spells CASSFGGVGTGELFF. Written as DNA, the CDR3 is TGTGCCAGCAGTTTTGGGGGGGTGGGCACCGGGGAGCTGTTTTTT.

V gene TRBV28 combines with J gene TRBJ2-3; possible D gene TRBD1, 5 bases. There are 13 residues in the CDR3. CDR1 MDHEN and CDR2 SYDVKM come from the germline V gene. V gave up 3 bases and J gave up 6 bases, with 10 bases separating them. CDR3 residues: CASSLWGGDTQYF. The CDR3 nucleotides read TGTGCCAGCAGTTTGTGGGGCGGCGATACGCAGTATTTT.

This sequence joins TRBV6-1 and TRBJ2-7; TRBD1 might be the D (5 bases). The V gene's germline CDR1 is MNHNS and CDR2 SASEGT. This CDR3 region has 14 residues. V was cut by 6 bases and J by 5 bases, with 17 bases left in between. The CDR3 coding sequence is TGTGCCAGCAGCCAAGGACATGGGTGGGACGAGCAGTACTTC. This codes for CASSQGHGWDEQYF.

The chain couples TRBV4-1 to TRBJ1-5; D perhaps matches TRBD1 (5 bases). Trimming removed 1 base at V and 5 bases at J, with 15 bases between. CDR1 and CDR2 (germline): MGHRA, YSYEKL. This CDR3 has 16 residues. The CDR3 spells CASSQVGREKDQPQHF. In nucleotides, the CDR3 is TGCGCCAGCAGCCAAGTGGGCAGGGAAAAGGATCAGCCCCAGCATTTT.

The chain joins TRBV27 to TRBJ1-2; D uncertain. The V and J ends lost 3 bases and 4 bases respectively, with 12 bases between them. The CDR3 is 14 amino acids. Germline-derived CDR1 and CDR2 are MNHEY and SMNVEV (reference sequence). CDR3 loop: CASSLVGAPYGYTF. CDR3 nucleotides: TGTGCCAGCAGTTTGGTGGGAGCACCCTATGGCTACACCTTC.

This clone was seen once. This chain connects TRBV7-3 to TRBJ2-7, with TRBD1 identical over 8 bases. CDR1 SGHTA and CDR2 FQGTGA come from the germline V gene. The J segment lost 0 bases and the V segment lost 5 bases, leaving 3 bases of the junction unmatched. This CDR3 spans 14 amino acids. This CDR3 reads CASSPGTGSYEQYF. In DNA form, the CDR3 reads TGTGCCAGCAGCCCCGGGACAGGCTCCTACGAGCAGTACTTC.

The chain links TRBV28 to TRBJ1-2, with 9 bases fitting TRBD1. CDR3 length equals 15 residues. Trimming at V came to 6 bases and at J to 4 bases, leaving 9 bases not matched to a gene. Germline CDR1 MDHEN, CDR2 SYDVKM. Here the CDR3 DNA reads TGTGCCAGCAGCCGTTACAGGGGGCAGAGCTATGGCTACACCTTC. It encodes CASSRYRGQSYGYTF.

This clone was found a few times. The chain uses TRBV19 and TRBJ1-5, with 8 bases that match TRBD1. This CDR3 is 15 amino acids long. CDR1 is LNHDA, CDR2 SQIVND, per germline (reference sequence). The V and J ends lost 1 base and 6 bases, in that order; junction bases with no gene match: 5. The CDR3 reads CASSIGTGRSQPQHF. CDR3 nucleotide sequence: TGTGCCAGTAGTATAGGGACAGGGAGATCTCAGCCCCAGCATTTT.

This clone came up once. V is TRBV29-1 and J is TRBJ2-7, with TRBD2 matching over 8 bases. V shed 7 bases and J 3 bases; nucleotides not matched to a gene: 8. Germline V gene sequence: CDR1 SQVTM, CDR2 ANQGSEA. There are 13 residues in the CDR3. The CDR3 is CSASGGPDYEQYF. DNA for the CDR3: TGCAGCGCATCGGGAGGGCCGGACTACGAGCAGTACTTC.

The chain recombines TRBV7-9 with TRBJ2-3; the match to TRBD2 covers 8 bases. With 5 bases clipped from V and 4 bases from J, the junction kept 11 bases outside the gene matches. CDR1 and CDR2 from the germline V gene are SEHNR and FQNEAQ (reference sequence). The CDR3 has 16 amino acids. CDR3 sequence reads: CASSPRVSGNPDTQYF. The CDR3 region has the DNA TGTGCCAGCAGCCCCCGGGTTAGCGGGAACCCAGATACGCAGTATTTT.

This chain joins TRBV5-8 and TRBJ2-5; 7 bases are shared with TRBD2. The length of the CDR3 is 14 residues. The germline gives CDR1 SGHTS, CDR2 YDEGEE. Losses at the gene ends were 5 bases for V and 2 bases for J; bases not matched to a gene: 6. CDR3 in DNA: TGTGCCAGCAGTTTAGCGGGTGCTCAAGAGACCCAGTACTTC. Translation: CASSLAGAQETQYF. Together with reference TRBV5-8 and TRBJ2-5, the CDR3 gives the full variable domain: EAGVTQSPTHLIKTRGQQATLRCSPISGHTSVYWYQQALGLGLQFLLWYDEGEERNRGNFPPRFSGRQFPNYSSELNVNALELEDSALYLCASSLAGAQETQYFGPGTRLLVL.